These 26 T cell receptor beta chains were sequenced from one sample in a study of T cells in Graves' hyperthyroidism and ophthalmopathy. TCR beta CDR3 region amplification was performed from RNA transcripts. TCR CDR3 regions were first amplified by RT-PCR with HTBI primers. TCRdb independently ran MiXCR on the multiplex PCR reads; one entry per CDR3 protein. The sample shows under 650,000 distinct CDR3 sequences, under 20% of them seen only once. The sequenced sample was blood. The receptor source for this set is a woman younger than 45 with Graves' hyperthyroidism.

This clonotype was picked up many times. The chain combines TRBV5-1 with TRBJ1-1; D may be TRBD1 (6 bases). Germline CDR1 reads SGHRS; CDR2 reads YFSETQ. CDR3 size: 17 residues. V dropped 5 bases and J dropped 3 bases, with 23 bases sitting between them. CDR3 residues: CASRPRSGAGSDTEAFF. CDR3 DNA sequence: TGCGCCAGCAGACCGAGGTCAGGGGCCGGGTCGGACACTGAAGCTTTCTTT.

V and J are TRBV20-1 and TRBJ2-7; 7 nucleotides align to TRBD2. The length of the CDR3 is 12 residues. Germline V gives CDR1 DFQATT, CDR2 SNEGSKA (reference sequence). V gave up 7 bases and J gave up 3 bases; unmatched junction bases: 6. DNA of the CDR3: TGCAGTGTCCCGACTAGCAGCTACGAGCAGTACTTC. Amino acids: CSVPTSSYEQYF.

Only a few counts were recorded for this clonotype. The chain uses TRBV12-3 or TRBV12-4 and TRBJ2-7, with 11 positions matching TRBD2. With 6 bases clipped from V and 2 bases from J, the junction kept 9 bases outside the gene matches. CDR3 length: 16 residues. The CDR3: CASSPFATSGTYEQYF. The DNA of the CDR3 is TGTGCCAGCAGCCCCTTCGCGACTAGCGGGACCTACGAGCAGTACTTC.

This clonotype has a handful of counts. The V call is TRBV28, the J call TRBJ2-2; D remains ambiguous. Trimming took off 4 bases at V and 0 bases at J, with 6 bases between the two ends. CDR3 size: 14 residues. The germline gives CDR1 MDHEN, CDR2 SYDVKM. The CDR3 here is CASSYTTNTGELFF. DNA for the CDR3: TGTGCCAGCAGTTACACAACGAACACCGGGGAGCTGTTTTTT.

This clonotype was observed a few times. One end of the junction fails to match germline, which may point to a read error. The rearrangement uses TRBV2 and TRBJ2-7; TRBD2 matches at 10 bases. This CDR3 spans 15 amino acids. Germline loops: CDR1 SNHLY, CDR2 FYNNEI. The CDR3, as DNA: TGTGCCAGCGGTGAAAGGGTTCTAGCGGGAGACGAGCAGTACTTC. It is translated as CASGERVLAGDEQYF.

Here the CDR3 reads CASSIFGGAGYNEQFF. For the CDR3, the DNA is TGTGCCAGTAGTATTTTTGGGGGGGCCGGTTACAATGAGCAGTTCTTC. J is TRBJ2-1 and V is TRBV19; a possible D gene is TRBD2 (7 bases). Germline V gene lookup returns CDR1 LNHDA and CDR2 SQIVND (reference sequence). CDR3 length equals 16 residues. Trimming pared 3 bases from V and 4 bases from J, leaving 16 bases between.

The CDR3, as DNA: TGTGCCAGCAGCTTATACCGGAGCCCAACAGATACGCAGTATTTT. As protein: CASSLYRSPTDTQYF. The rearrangement joins TRBV7-6 to TRBJ2-3, with D unclear. Germline values: CDR1 SGHVS, CDR2 FNYEAQ. Deletions cut 2 bases from V and 3 bases from J, with 12 bases between. The CDR3 totals 15 residues.

The sample holds many counts of this clonotype. The chain combines TRBV12-5 with TRBJ2-7; D remains unclear. This CDR3 region has 13 residues. V dropped 7 bases and J dropped 0 bases, with 10 bases sitting between them. Germline V CDR1 and CDR2: LGHNT, FRNRAP. The CDR3 protein is CASDTDSSYEQYF. CDR3 DNA sequence: TGTGCTAGTGACACAGATTCCTCCTACGAGCAGTACTTC.

The J gene is TRBJ2-3, the V gene TRBV10-3, with TRBD1 matching 10 bases. The CDR3 loop spans 16 amino acids. V was clipped by 2 bases and J by 4 bases; unmatched bases: 6. Germline values: CDR1 ENHRY, CDR2 SYGVKD. CDR3 bases: TGTGCCATCAGTGAGGGGACAGGGGAATCTGCAGATACGCAGTATTTT. It codes for CAISEGTGESADTQYF.

This clonotype has at least ten counts. V and J are TRBV28 and TRBJ2-5; no clear D. Germline CDR1 is MDHEN and CDR2 is SYDVKM. The CDR3 is made up of 10 amino acids. V was pared by 4 bases and J by 5 bases, with 2 bases between. CDR3 residues: CASSYETQYF. The CDR3 coding sequence is TGTGCCAGCAGTTACGAGACCCAGTACTTC.

This clonotype occurred a few times. The J gene is TRBJ1-2, the V gene TRBV9, with D unresolved. Trimming shortened V by 4 bases and J by 4 bases, and 14 bases separated the two germline ends. CDR1 and CDR2 (germline): SGDLS, YYNGEE. The CDR3 length is 14 residues. The DNA of the CDR3 is TGTGCCAGCAGCCCAGACGGACTAGTCTATGGCTACACCTTC. It encodes CASSPDGLVYGYTF.

This chain uses TRBV10-3 with TRBJ2-1; a weak D match, TRBD2 (8 bases). The germline CDR1 and CDR2 sequences are ENHRY and SYGVKD. The CDR3 has 17 residues. V lost 4 bases, J lost 1 base, and 17 bases lay in between. The CDR3 DNA reads TGTGCCATCAGTGGGGACAGCGGGAGAGGGTCCTACAATGAGCAGTTCTTC. Residues: CAISGDSGRGSYNEQFF.

This clonotype was counted between two and nine times. The chain uses TRBV6-1 and TRBJ2-3, with 13 positions matching TRBD2. The CDR3 is 17 residues long. The V gene's germline CDR1 is MNHNS and CDR2 SASEGT. The trim removed 3 bases at V and 4 bases at J, leaving 7 bases unmatched. CDR3 residues: CASSDTGTSGMSDTQYF. CDR3 DNA: TGTGCCAGCAGTGACACCGGGACTAGCGGGATGTCAGATACGCAGTATTTT.

This clonotype has a count of ten or more. This chain connects TRBV28 to TRBJ2-7; perhaps TRBD2 as D (6 bases). CDR1 MDHEN and CDR2 SYDVKM come from the germline V gene. This CDR3 has 16 amino acids. V gave up 4 bases and J gave up 1 base, with 17 bases separating them. CDR3 DNA: TGTGCCAGCAGTTCCTTGCGGGGTTCCTCTTCCTACGAGCAGTACTTC. Translating gives CASSSLRGSSSYEQYF.

This clonotype was counted a few times. The chain uses TRBV6-2 or TRBV6-3 and TRBJ2-5; TRBD1 agrees at 8 bases. Losses at the gene ends were 2 bases for V and 5 bases for J; bases not matched to a gene: 7. The CDR3 covers 15 residues. From germline, CDR1 is MNHEY and CDR2 SVGEGT. The CDR3 coding sequence is TGTGCCAGCAGTTACGCAGGGACAGGCTCGGAGACCCAGTACTTC. It yields the protein CASSYAGTGSETQYF.

This clonotype was counted many times. The chain carries TRBV28 and TRBJ2-7; possible D gene TRBD2, 6 bases. Germline CDR1 and CDR2: MDHEN and SYDVKM. The CDR3 runs 14 residues. The ends were cut back, 10 bases at V and 2 bases at J, with 18 bases in the middle. The CDR3 protein is CATRRDSGTYEQYF. The CDR3 DNA sequence: TGTGCCACCCGGAGGGACTCAGGAACCTACGAGCAGTACTTC.

This clonotype occurred once. This sequence joins TRBV7-3 and TRBJ2-7; TRBD1 matches 7 bases. The germline V gene encodes CDR1 SGHTA and CDR2 FQGTGA. V trimming: 5 bases; J trimming: 7 bases; junction bases outside the gene matches: 17. The CDR3 runs 16 residues. In nucleotides, the CDR3 is TGTGCCAGCAGCCCGTCCGGGACAGCATATTACAATGAGCAGTACTTC. It translates to CASSPSGTAYYNEQYF.

This chain connects TRBV5-1 to TRBJ2-5; no firm D call. The CDR3 has 12 amino acids. Per the germline V gene, CDR1 is SGHRS and CDR2 is YFSETQ. Trimming cost V 3 bases and J 1 base, with 4 bases left between them. Here the CDR3 DNA reads TGCGCCAGCAGCTATGGCCAAGAGACCCAGTACTTC. It is translated as CASSYGQETQYF.

This clonotype was counted only a few times. This rearrangement joins TRBV3-1 to TRBJ2-2; D ambiguous. The CDR3 spans 16 residues. The germline V and J ends were trimmed by 6 bases and 0 bases, with 14 bases remaining between them. Germline CDR1 and CDR2: LGHDT and YNNKEL (reference sequence). CDR3 coding DNA: TGTGCCAGCAGTTCTTTCTTTGAGGCGAACACCGGGGAGCTGTTTTTT. It translates to CASSSFFEANTGELFF.

This chain links TRBV19 with TRBJ2-6; either TRBD1 or TRBD2 may fit D (5 bases each). This CDR3 has 16 residues. CDR1 and CDR2 (germline): LNHDA, SQIVND (reference sequence). The V and J ends lost 9 bases and 5 bases respectively, with 20 bases between them. The CDR3 region is CASSRTRGERANVLTF. CDR3 nucleotides: TGTGCCAGCAGCCGGACAAGGGGAGAGCGGGCCAACGTCCTGACTTTC.

The chain recombines TRBV29-1 with TRBJ1-5; TRBD1 matches 7 bases. V shed 1 base and J 5 bases; nucleotides not matched to a gene: 8. Germline loops: CDR1 SQVTM, CDR2 ANQGSEA. This CDR3 is 15 amino acids long. The CDR3 DNA reads TGCAGCGTTGAAGTGACAGGGTCTGGCGATCAGCCCCAGCATTTT. It translates to CSVEVTGSGDQPQHF.

This clonotype was seen a handful of times. V usage is TRBV27 and J usage is TRBJ2-5, with D perhaps TRBD1 or TRBD2 (5 bases each). The CDR3 is 15 residues long. The V gene's germline CDR1 is MNHEY and CDR2 SMNVEV (reference sequence). V lost 8 bases and J 1 base, leaving 17 bases between the germline ends. As DNA, the CDR3 is TGTGCCAGCCCCCCCCCCGGGGCTATCCAAGAGACCCAGTACTTC. Translation: CASPPPGAIQETQYF.

This clonotype has more than one count but fewer than ten. The chain has TRBV30 and TRBJ1-6; 12 bases map to TRBD1. The CDR3 has 16 amino acids. Germline V gives CDR1 GTSNPN, CDR2 SVGIG (reference sequence). The junction had 8 bases not matched to a gene; V was cut back by 4 bases and J by 7 bases. DNA for the CDR3: TGTGCCTGGATCGGCGGGACAGGGGGCCTGAATTCACCCCTCCACTTT. Amino acid sequence: CAWIGGTGGLNSPLHF.

Details on this clonotype: Mismatch with germline at one junction end may stem from a read error. The chain employs TRBV5-1 and TRBJ2-2; a weak D match, TRBD1 (6 bases). This CDR3 spans 14 amino acids. Germline CDR1 SGHRS, CDR2 YFSETQ. CDR3: CASKLDSGTGDLFF. The CDR3 region has the DNA TGCGCCAGCAAATTGGACAGTGGCACCGGGGATCTGTTTTTT.

At least ten counts were recorded for this clonotype. The chain joins TRBV5-1 to TRBJ2-3; D possibly corresponds to TRBD1 (6 bases). The CDR3 loop spans 16 amino acids. V lost 0 bases, J lost 1 base, and 12 bases lay in between. Germline V CDR1 and CDR2: SGHRS, YFSETQ. CDR3 bases: TGCGCCAGCAGCTTGGAGTTGGCAGGGGGCACAGATACGCAGTATTTT. Encoded protein: CASSLELAGGTDTQYF.

The V gene is TRBV27, the J gene TRBJ1-2; 8 bases fit TRBD1. J lost 4 bases, V lost 8 bases, and 12 bases had no gene match. CDR1 and CDR2 (germline): MNHEY, SMNVEV (reference sequence). The CDR3 length is 15 residues. The CDR3 DNA follows: TGTGCCAGCGGTTCTACAGGGGGTCTTGGCTATGGCTACACCTTC. Protein: CASGSTGGLGYGYTF.